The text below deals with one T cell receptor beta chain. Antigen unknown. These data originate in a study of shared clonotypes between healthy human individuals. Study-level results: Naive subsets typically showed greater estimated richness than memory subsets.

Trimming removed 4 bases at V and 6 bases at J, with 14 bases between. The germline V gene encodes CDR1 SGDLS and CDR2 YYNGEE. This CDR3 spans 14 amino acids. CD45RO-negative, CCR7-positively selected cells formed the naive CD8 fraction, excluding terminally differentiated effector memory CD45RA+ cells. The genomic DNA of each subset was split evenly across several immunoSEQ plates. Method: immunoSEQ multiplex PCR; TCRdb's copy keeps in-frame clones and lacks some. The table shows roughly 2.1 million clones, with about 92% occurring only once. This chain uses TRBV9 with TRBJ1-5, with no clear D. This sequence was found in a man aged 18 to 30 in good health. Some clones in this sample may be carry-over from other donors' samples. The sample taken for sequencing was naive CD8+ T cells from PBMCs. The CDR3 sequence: CASSPGPVGQPQHF. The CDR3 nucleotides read TGTGCCAGCAGCCCTGGACCCGTAGGTCAGCCCCAGCATTTT.